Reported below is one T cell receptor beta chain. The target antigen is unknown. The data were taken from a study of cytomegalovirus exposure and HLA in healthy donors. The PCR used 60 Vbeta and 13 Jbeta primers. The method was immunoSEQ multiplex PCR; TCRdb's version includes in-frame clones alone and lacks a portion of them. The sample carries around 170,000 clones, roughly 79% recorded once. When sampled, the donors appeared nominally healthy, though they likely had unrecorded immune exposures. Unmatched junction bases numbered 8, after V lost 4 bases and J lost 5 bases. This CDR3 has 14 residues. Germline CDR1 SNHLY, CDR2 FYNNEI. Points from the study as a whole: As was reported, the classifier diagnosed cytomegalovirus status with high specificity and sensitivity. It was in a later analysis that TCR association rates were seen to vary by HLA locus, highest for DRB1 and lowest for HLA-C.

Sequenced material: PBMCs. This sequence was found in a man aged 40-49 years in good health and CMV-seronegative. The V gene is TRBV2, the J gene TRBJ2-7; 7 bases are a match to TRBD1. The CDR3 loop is CASSAKTGTHEQYF. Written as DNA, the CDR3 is TGTGCCAGCAGTGCCAAGACAGGGACCCACGAGCAGTACTTC.